Presented here are 17 T cell receptor beta chains from one specimen sequenced in a study of blood T cell repertoires in COVID-19. The repertoire was sequenced with immunoSEQ multiplex PCR; TCRdb's copy has only in-frame clones and lacks some. Here the sample spans approximately 240,000 clones, around nine tenths being singletons. The sample was PBMCs or T cells enriched from blood (not recorded which). These receptors originate from a woman under 30 who had recovered from COVID-19.

About this clone itself: Its ends do not fully match the called genes, so a read error is possible. V gene TRBV6-6 combines with J gene TRBJ2-1; 15 bases match TRBD2. CDR1 is MNHNY and CDR2 is SVGAGI in the germline V gene (reference sequence). CDR3 length equals 19 residues. CDR3 sequence reads: CASSYSGLAGGGTNNEQFF. CDR3 DNA sequence: TGTGCCAGCAGCTACTCGGGACTAGCGGGAGGCGGGACCAACAATGAGCAGTTCTTC.

V is TRBV6-2 or TRBV6-3 and J is TRBJ2-1; 7 positions match TRBD2. Germline V gives CDR1 MNHEY, CDR2 SVGEGT. The V segment lost 4 bases and the J segment 4 bases; nucleotides outside the gene matches: 4. The CDR3 is 14 residues long. The chain's CDR3 is CASSWEGGYNEQFF. In DNA form, the CDR3 reads TGTGCCAGCAGTTGGGAGGGTGGATACAATGAGCAGTTCTTC.

The chain employs TRBV18 and TRBJ2-4; 7 bases are a match to TRBD2. Losses at the gene ends were 6 bases for V and 4 bases for J; bases not matched to a gene: 3. The CDR3 totals 13 residues. Germline V gene lookup returns CDR1 KGHSH and CDR2 LQKENI. The chain's CDR3 is CASSSGGKNIQYF. The CDR3 bases are TGTGCCAGCTCTTCGGGAGGTAAAAACATTCAGTACTTC. The whole variable domain, filled in from reference TRBV18 and TRBJ2-4, reads NAGVMQNPRHLVRRRGQEARLRCSPMKGHSHVYWYRQLPEEGLKFMVYLQKENIIDESGMPKERFSAEFPKEGPSILRIQQVVRGDSAAYFCASSSGGKNIQYFGAGTRLSVL.

The chain joins TRBV9 to TRBJ2-2; D is possibly TRBD1 (5 bases). The CDR3 extends over 13 amino acids. V was pared by 6 bases and J by 3 bases, with 9 bases between. CDR1 and CDR2 from the germline V gene are SGDLS and YYNGEE. The CDR3 spells CASNLGDTGELFF. In DNA, the CDR3 is TGTGCCAGCAACCTAGGGGACACCGGGGAGCTGTTTTTT.

The chain has TRBV11-3 and TRBJ2-1, with D tentatively TRBD1 (5 bases). The ends were cut back, 2 bases at V and 3 bases at J, with 11 bases in the middle. Germline assignment: CDR1 SGHNT and CDR2 YENEEA. The CDR3 loop spans 15 amino acids. The chain's CDR3 is CASSLNPTVYNEQFF. CDR3 sequence (DNA): TGTGCCAGCAGCTTAAACCCGACAGTCTACAATGAGCAGTTCTTC.

This chain joins TRBV29-1 and TRBJ1-1; TRBD1 aligns across 8 bases. Germline lookup yields CDR1 SQVTM and CDR2 ANQGSEA. V shed 6 bases, J shed 4 bases, and the junction held 19 bases outside the gene matches. This CDR3 comprises 17 residues. CDR3 amino acids: CSVGGRTGLGTGTEAFF. The CDR3 DNA follows: TGCAGCGTGGGGGGCCGGACAGGGTTGGGGACCGGCACTGAAGCTTTCTTT.

This sequence joins TRBV2 and TRBJ1-5, with 12 bases lining up with TRBD1. Per germline, CDR1 SNHLY and CDR2 FYNNEI. The CDR3 consists of 16 residues. Unmatched junction bases numbered 3, after V lost 6 bases and J lost 0 bases. CDR3: CASRGDRGPSNQPQHF. Here the CDR3 DNA reads TGTGCCAGCAGGGGGGACAGGGGGCCTAGCAATCAGCCCCAGCATTTT.

The chain recombines TRBV27 with TRBJ2-1; D uncertain. The V gene's germline CDR1 is MNHEY and CDR2 SMNVEV (reference sequence). The CDR3 extends over 15 amino acids. The V end lost 6 bases, the J end lost 4 bases, and 16 bases lay between the germline ends. The CDR3 region is CASRLGRPTYNEQFF. For the CDR3, the DNA is TGTGCCAGCAGGTTAGGGCGCCCTACATACAATGAGCAGTTCTTC.

The chain has TRBV7-2 and TRBJ1-3; D not resolved. The length of the CDR3 is 14 residues. Germline V gene data show CDR1 as SGHTA and CDR2 as FQGNSA. V was pared by 6 bases and J by 0 bases, with 9 bases between. In nucleotides, the CDR3 is TGTGCCAGCAGGCGTGTTACCTCTGGAAACACCATATATTTT. Translating it yields CASRRVTSGNTIYF.

The rearrangement uses TRBV14 and TRBJ1-2; no clear D gene. Germline values: CDR1 SGHDN, CDR2 FVKESK. CDR3 length: 13 residues. With 4 bases removed from V and 5 bases from J, the gap between germline ends came to 11 bases. CDR3 residues: CASSPPAAYGYTF. DNA for the CDR3: TGTGCCAGCAGCCCCCCGGCGGCATATGGCTACACCTTC.

This chain's CDR3 is CASSPGAGDGYTF. The CDR3 bases are TGTGCCAGCTCACCCGGGGCAGGGGATGGCTACACCTTC. The V call is TRBV6-4, the J call TRBJ1-2; D possibly corresponds to TRBD1 (6 bases). CDR1 is MRHNA, CDR2 SNTAGT, per germline. V was clipped by 8 bases and J by 6 bases, with 16 bases between them. The CDR3 has 13 residues.

This clone was counted a single time. This chain links TRBV5-1 with TRBJ2-2, with D possibly matching TRBD2 (6 bases). The CDR3 has 15 residues. Germline CDR1 is SGHRS and CDR2 is YFSETQ. V lost 6 bases and J lost 4, with 16 bases in between. CDR3 sequence: CASTGGWPGTGELFF. DNA of the CDR3: TGCGCCAGCACCGGGGGATGGCCTGGCACCGGGGAGCTGTTTTTT.

The rearrangement uses TRBV25-1 and TRBJ1-4; the D is unclear. The CDR3 is 15 residues long. The V gene lost 6 bases and the J gene lost 8 bases, with 19 bases spanning the gap. Per germline, CDR1 MGHDK and CDR2 SYGVNS. The CDR3 DNA follows: TGTGCCAGCAGGGGTCCGGGATATGTCCAGGAAAAACTGTTTTTT. Its translation: CASRGPGYVQEKLFF.

The gene calls are TRBV5-1 and TRBJ1-2, with D hard to call. This CDR3 has 14 amino acids. Germline assignment: CDR1 SGHRS and CDR2 YFSETQ. V gave up 4 bases and J gave up 4 bases, with 14 bases separating them. The CDR3 nucleotides read TGCGCCAGCAGCGTGGATACCGGGGTCTATGGCTACACCTTC. Its protein product is CASSVDTGVYGYTF.

The chain links TRBV11-2 to TRBJ2-7, with a possible D match to TRBD2 (6 bases). Germline CDR1 and CDR2: SGHAT and FQNNGV. CDR3 length: 15 residues. V was trimmed by 5 bases and J by 3 bases, leaving 17 bases between them. CDR3 sequence: CASSVNLAKVYEQYF. The CDR3 nucleotides read TGTGCCAGCAGCGTAAACCTAGCGAAAGTCTACGAGCAGTACTTC.

The gene calls are TRBV6-5 and TRBJ1-2, with TRBD1 as a possible D gene (5 bases). The CDR3 loop spans 12 amino acids. CDR1 MNHEY and CDR2 SVGAGI come from the germline V gene. Deletions cut 6 bases from V and 5 bases from J, with 10 bases between. DNA for the CDR3: TGTGCCAGCAGATCTCGGGGGTATGGCTACACCTTC. Amino acids: CASRSRGYGYTF.

J is TRBJ1-5 and V is TRBV7-9, with D unresolved. The CDR3 spans 13 residues. The V and J ends lost 1 base and 9 bases respectively, with 10 bases between them. In germline, CDR1 is SEHNR, CDR2 FQNEAQ (reference sequence). In DNA form, the CDR3 reads TGTGCCAGCAGCTTAGGCGTGGGAGGGCCCCAGCATTTT. It translates to CASSLGVGGPQHF.